Each of the 2 T cell receptor beta chains below was sequenced from the same sample in a study of T cell changes during pregnancy in multiple sclerosis. Profiled with immunoSEQ multiplex PCR; TCRdb holds only in-frame clones, not every one. The table records 35,000 or so clones, 93% of them present only once. The specimen comprised CD4+ T cells from peripheral blood mononuclear cells, sampled in the first trimester of pregnancy. The receptor set was obtained from a female donor with multiple sclerosis, enrolled in a pregnancy study.

This clone occurred a few times. This sequence joins TRBV2 and TRBJ2-5, with D perhaps TRBD2 (5 bases). Germline CDR1 SNHLY, CDR2 FYNNEI. This CDR3 contains 14 residues. The V gene lost 4 bases and the J gene lost 5 bases, with 14 bases spanning the gap. CDR3 amino acids: CASSGGSTMETQYF. The CDR3 DNA follows: TGTGCCAGCAGTGGAGGGTCTACAATGGAGACCCAGTACTTC.

The chain employs TRBV6-6 and TRBJ1-1; D is perhaps TRBD1 (6 bases). Per germline, CDR1 MNHNY and CDR2 SVGAGI (reference sequence). CDR3 length equals 14 residues. The ends were cut back, 6 bases at V and 0 bases at J, with 11 bases in the middle. In DNA form, the CDR3 reads TGTGCCAGCAGGGGTACAGGGATGAACACTGAAGCTTTCTTT. Translating gives CASRGTGMNTEAFF.